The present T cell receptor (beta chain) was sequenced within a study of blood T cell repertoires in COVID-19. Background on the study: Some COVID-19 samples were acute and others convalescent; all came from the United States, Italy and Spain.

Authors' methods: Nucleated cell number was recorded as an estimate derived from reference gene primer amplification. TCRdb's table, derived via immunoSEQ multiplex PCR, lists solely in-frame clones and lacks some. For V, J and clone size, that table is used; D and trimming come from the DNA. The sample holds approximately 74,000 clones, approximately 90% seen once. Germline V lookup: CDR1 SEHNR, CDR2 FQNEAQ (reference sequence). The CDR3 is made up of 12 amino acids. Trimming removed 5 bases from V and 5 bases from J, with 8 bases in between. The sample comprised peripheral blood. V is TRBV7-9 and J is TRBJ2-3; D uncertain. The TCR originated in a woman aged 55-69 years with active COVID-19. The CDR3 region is CASSVPGDTQYF. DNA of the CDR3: TGTGCCAGCAGCGTCCCGGGAGATACGCAGTATTTT.